This entry lists 20 T cell receptor beta chains sequenced from one sample in a study of cytomegalovirus exposure and HLA in healthy donors. Sequenced by immunoSEQ multiplex PCR; TCRdb stores in-frame clones only, minus some. The sample has 150,000 to 200,000 clones; roughly 80% are singletons. The specimen sequenced was PBMCs. The receptors come from a young man in good health and CMV-seropositive.

This clone was seen just once. This chain uses TRBV2 with TRBJ1-2, with D tentatively TRBD1 (6 bases). With 4 bases removed from V and 8 bases from J, the gap between germline ends came to 20 bases. The CDR3 has 15 amino acids. In germline, CDR1 is SNHLY, CDR2 FYNNEI. CDR3 DNA: TGTGCCAGCAGTGTAGTTGGTTCAGGGGCACAAGGCTACACCTTC. Translation gives CASSVVGSGAQGYTF.

This clone is a singleton in its sample. This chain links TRBV4-3 with TRBJ2-7, with 9 bases identical to TRBD1. The CDR3 consists of 14 residues. V lost 3 bases, J lost 4 bases, and 4 bases stayed unmatched. Germline CDR1 is LGHNA and CDR2 is YSLEER. The CDR3 here is CASSHWDRAYEQYF. The CDR3 coding sequence is TGCGCCAGCAGCCACTGGGACAGGGCTTACGAGCAGTACTTC.

The CDR3 DNA reads TGTGCCAGCAGCTTAGTACAGGGTAATCAGCCCCAGCATTTT. Its protein is CASSLVQGNQPQHF. The rearrangement joins TRBV7-2 to TRBJ1-5, with a weak D call TRBD1 (6 bases). The CDR3 runs 14 residues. Trimming took off 1 base at V and 4 bases at J, with 8 bases between the two ends. Germline CDR1 SGHTA, CDR2 FQGNSA.

The genes are TRBV27 and TRBJ2-2; 7 bases map to TRBD2. This CDR3 region has 15 residues. With V trimmed by 5 bases and J by 4 bases, 7 bases remained unmatched. Germline assignment: CDR1 MNHEY and CDR2 SMNVEV (reference sequence). CDR3 residues: CASSVGGSITGELFF. CDR3 DNA sequence: TGTGCCAGCAGTGTGGGGGGGTCTATCACCGGGGAGCTGTTTTTT.

In this sample, this clone turned up a few times. Additional DNA sequences in this sample encode the identical CDR3. The chain joins TRBV30 to TRBJ1-5; D gene ambiguous. With 2 bases removed from V and 2 bases from J, the gap between germline ends came to 4 bases. The CDR3 has 12 amino acids. From germline, CDR1 is GTSNPN and CDR2 SVGIG (reference sequence). Here the CDR3 DNA reads TGTGCCTGGAGTAGCGGCAATCAGCCCCAGCATTTT. It codes for CAWSSGNQPQHF.

This chain links TRBV7-9 with TRBJ2-2; maybe TRBD2 (5 bases). This CDR3 has 16 amino acids. Germline-derived CDR1 and CDR2 are SEHNR and FQNEAQ (reference sequence). V was trimmed by 5 bases and J by 5 bases, leaving 18 bases between them. CDR3 loop: CASSPWTSSRTGELFF. The DNA for the CDR3 is TGTGCCAGCAGCCCTTGGACTTCCTCGAGGACCGGGGAGCTGTTTTTT.

The count of this clone is one. The chain is built from TRBV7-8 and TRBJ2-7, with TRBD2 matching 9 bases. The CDR3 length is 16 residues. Germline V CDR1 and CDR2: SGHVS, FQNEAQ. V shed 5 bases, J shed 4 bases, and the junction held 12 bases outside the gene matches. The CDR3 DNA reads TGTGCCAGCAGCCCGCAAAGAGCGGGGGGACGATACGAGCAGTACTTC. Translation gives CASSPQRAGGRYEQYF.

The chain joins TRBV4-1 to TRBJ2-2, with D uncertain. The CDR3 length is 15 residues. Germline V gene data show CDR1 as MGHRA and CDR2 as YSYEKL. Trimming shortened V by 0 bases and J by 7 bases, and 12 bases separated the two germline ends. CDR3 in amino acids: CASSQERKRFGELFF. The DNA of the CDR3 is TGCGCCAGCAGCCAAGAGAGGAAAAGGTTCGGGGAGCTGTTTTTT.

By sample share, this clone is medium-sized. The chain recombines TRBV18 with TRBJ1-2; a weak D match, TRBD1 (6 bases). This CDR3 spans 14 amino acids. Trimming cost V 3 bases and J 2 bases, with 10 bases left between them. Per the germline V gene, CDR1 is KGHSH and CDR2 is LQKENI. CDR3 sequence: CASSPLGQNYGYTF. For the CDR3, the DNA is TGTGCCAGCTCACCCCTGGGACAAAACTATGGCTACACCTTC.

The V gene is TRBV5-4, the J gene TRBJ1-2; D may be TRBD1 (5 bases). The CDR3 covers 14 residues. Germline loops: CDR1 SGHNT, CDR2 YYREEE (reference sequence). CDR3 in amino acids: CVYDWQGPQYGYTF. The CDR3 DNA follows: TGTGTCTACGACTGGCAGGGCCCTCAATATGGCTACACCTTC.

The chain combines TRBV5-4 with TRBJ2-7; perhaps TRBD1 as D (6 bases). Germline CDR1 reads SGHNT; CDR2 reads YYREEE (reference sequence). Trimming took 7 bases from V and 6 from J, leaving 29 bases between them. The CDR3 is 17 amino acids. CDR3 protein: CASFDAGVTGPPGEQYF. The CDR3 DNA reads as TGTGCCAGCTTCGATGCAGGGGTTACCGGTCCTCCTGGCGAGCAGTACTTC.

The rearrangement uses TRBV5-6 and TRBJ2-7, with a tentative D call TRBD2 (6 bases). Between the trimmed V and J ends, which lost 4 bases and 6 bases, there was a span of 17 bases. Per the germline V gene, CDR1 is SGHDT and CDR2 is YYEEEE. This CDR3 comprises 14 residues. The CDR3 here is CASSPGDFRGEQYF. The DNA for the CDR3 is TGTGCCAGCAGCCCCGGGGACTTTCGCGGCGAGCAGTACTTC.

The rearrangement links TRBV28 to TRBJ2-7; 11 nucleotides agree with TRBD1. Looked up from germline, CDR1 is MDHEN and CDR2 is SYDVKM. This CDR3 spans 15 amino acids. V shed 6 bases, J shed 0 bases, and the junction held 4 bases outside the gene matches. CDR3 DNA sequence: TGTGCCAGCAGGGGGACAGGGGGATACTCCTACGAGCAGTACTTC. Translation gives CASRGTGGYSYEQYF. Filled out from reference TRBV28 and TRBJ2-7, the complete variable domain reads DVKVTQSSRYLVKRTGEKVFLECVQDMDHENMFWYRQDPGLGLRLIYFSYDVKMKEKGDIPEGYSVSREKKERFSLILESASTNQTSMYLCASRGTGGYSYEQYFGPGTRLTVT.

The V and J genes are TRBV29-1 and TRBJ2-1; the match to TRBD2 covers 10 bases. There are 16 residues in the CDR3. Trimming took 6 bases from V and 8 from J; bases not matched to a gene: 16. CDR1 is SQVTM and CDR2 is ANQGSEA in the germline V gene. The CDR3 DNA is TGCAGCGTGAGCAGCGGGGGGGCGCGCTTGTTCGATGAGCAGTTCTTC. This encodes CSVSSGGARLFDEQFF.

This clone was counted only a few times. The gene calls are TRBV6-4 and TRBJ2-3, with 10 bases aligning to TRBD2. CDR1 and CDR2 (germline): MRHNA, SNTAGT. J gave up 5 bases and V 3 bases, and 8 bases lay outside the gene matches. The CDR3 has 16 amino acids. The CDR3 region has the DNA TGTGCCAGCAGTGAGGGAGCGGGGGGGCCGCAAGATACGCAGTATTTT. As protein: CASSEGAGGPQDTQYF.

A single count supports this clone. The chain recombines TRBV15 with TRBJ1-1, with 11 bases that match TRBD1. Germline V gene data show CDR1 as LNHNV and CDR2 as YYDKDF (reference sequence). With 5 bases clipped from V and 9 bases from J, the junction kept 8 bases outside the gene matches. The CDR3 runs 14 residues. In DNA, the CDR3 is TGTGCCACCAGCTGGACAGGGGGCGAGGATCAAGCTTTCTTT. It codes for CATSWTGGEDQAFF.

This sequence joins TRBV7-2 and TRBJ2-7, with D possibly TRBD1 on 5 matching bases. Germline CDR1 is SGHTA and CDR2 is FQGNSA. The ends were cut back, 4 bases at V and 6 bases at J, with 19 bases in the middle. The CDR3 contains 15 residues. The CDR3 spells CASSSPNTGKGEQYF. For the CDR3, the DNA is TGTGCCAGCAGCTCACCAAACACAGGAAAGGGCGAGCAGTACTTC.

The chain links TRBV5-4 to TRBJ2-5; 9 bases are shared with TRBD2. V lost 0 bases to trimming and J lost 7 bases; unmatched junction nucleotides: 1. The CDR3 runs 13 residues. The V gene's germline CDR1 is SGHNT and CDR2 YYREEE (reference sequence). The CDR3 protein is CASSLELAGTQYF. CDR3 sequence (DNA): TGTGCCAGCAGCTTGGAACTAGCGGGGACCCAGTACTTC.

This chain links TRBV2 with TRBJ2-6; D not certain. The germline CDR1 and CDR2 sequences are SNHLY and FYNNEI. The V end lost 5 bases, the J end lost 4 bases, and 12 bases lay between the germline ends. The CDR3 covers 15 residues. The CDR3 region has the DNA TGTGCCAGCAGTACCTATGTGCCGGGGGCCAACGTCCTGACTTTC. Encoded protein: CASSTYVPGANVLTF.

This clone was found a few times. The gene calls are TRBV6-6 and TRBJ2-7, with D uncertain. Trimming took off 0 bases at V and 2 bases at J, with 8 bases between the two ends. This CDR3 is built from 14 residues. The germline gives CDR1 MNHNY, CDR2 SVGAGI (reference sequence). As DNA, the CDR3 is TGTGCCAGCAGTTACTCGAGACATACCTACGAGCAGTACTTC. As protein: CASSYSRHTYEQYF.